This T cell receptor beta chain comes out of a study of early T cells in non-severe SARS-CoV-2 infection. Notes on the study in general: There was a bias toward anti-spike CD8 responses in VDJdb matching, which missed private and CD4 specificities.

This clonotype has more than one count but fewer than ten. The antigen remains undetermined. Each cDNA molecule carried a unique molecular identifier. TCRdb re-called the 5' RACE reads through MiXCR, storing one row per CDR3 protein. In the table there are around 77,000 distinct CDR3 sequences, roughly 12% of which are singletons. CDR1 and CDR2 (germline): SGDLS, YYNGEE. This CDR3 region has 14 residues. V lost 1 base and J lost 1, with 7 bases in between. The specimen was whole blood, collected at baseline. This receptor was obtained from an adult who was a healthcare worker with PCR-confirmed SARS-CoV-2 infection or an uninfected control (not recorded which). The donor label of this sample is uncertain. The genes are TRBV9 and TRBJ2-3; D not resolved. CDR3 nucleotides: TGTGCCAGCAGCGTATCCAGAGGCACAGATACGCAGTATTTT. The encoded protein is CASSVSRGTDTQYF.